This T cell receptor (beta chain) was documented in a study of T cell repertoires in cytomegalovirus infection. As to this clonotype: Its target is not known.

Whole-study results and caveats: Clonotypes of TCR beta that were HLA-C-restricted and CMV-specific dominated the ex vivo response.

TCRdb fed the reads into MiXCR, producing one record per CDR3 protein. The sample comprises a few hundred thousand distinct CDR3 sequences, roughly 42% of which are singletons, and 48% rests with the top ten. CDR1 and CDR2 from the germline V gene are SEHNR and FQNEAQ (reference sequence). After removal of 4 bases from V and 4 bases from J, the junction contained 10 bases not matched to a gene. The CDR3 consists of 16 residues. This receptor was identified in a human donor in good health (CMV status not recorded). Some clones in this sample may be carry-over from other donors' samples. Sequences were derived from cultured PBMCs, sampled from culture after CMV antigen stimulation. The rearrangement joins TRBV7-9 to TRBJ1-5, with 7 bases fitting TRBD1. CDR3 amino acids: CASSSGGTAQNQPQHF. CDR3 in DNA: TGTGCCAGCAGCTCAGGGGGGACAGCCCAGAATCAGCCCCAGCATTTT. The full variable domain, with the rest looked up from reference TRBV7-9 and TRBJ1-5, is DTGVSQNPRHKITKRGQNVTFRCDPISEHNRLYWYRQTLGQGPEFLTYFQNEAQLEKSRLLSDRFSAERPKGSFSTLEIQRTEQGDSAMYLCASSSGGTAQNQPQHFGDGTRLSIL.